These 3 T cell receptor beta chains were all obtained from the same sample, sequenced in a study of cytomegalovirus exposure and HLA in healthy donors. In the PCR, 60 Vbeta and 13 Jbeta primers were used. Method: immunoSEQ multiplex PCR; TCRdb's copy keeps in-frame clones and lacks some. The repertoire holds over 60,000 clones, with under 80% as singletons. The sequenced sample was PBMCs. The receptor set was obtained from a male donor in good health and CMV-seropositive.

This chain links TRBV6-1 with TRBJ2-5, with D perhaps TRBD2 (6 bases). The CDR3 contains 14 residues. Germline V gene lookup returns CDR1 MNHNS and CDR2 SASEGT. Trimming stripped 11 bases from V and 5 bases from J, with 21 bases between. The DNA for the CDR3 is TGTGCCCTCACTAAAGGAGGGAGCTGGGAGACCCAGTACTTC. Translated: CALTKGGSWETQYF.

This chain uses TRBV7-9 with TRBJ2-1; 11 nucleotides match TRBD1. From germline, CDR1 is SEHNR and CDR2 FQNEAQ (reference sequence). CDR3 length: 16 amino acids. With V trimmed by 5 bases and J by 6 bases, 9 bases remained unmatched. The CDR3 bases are TGTGCCAGCAGCCCCCCCGTGGACAGGGGGCCCAATGAGCAGTTCTTC. Its protein is CASSPPVDRGPNEQFF.

The chain links TRBV6-1 to TRBJ2-7; 9 nucleotides match TRBD2. Per the germline V gene, CDR1 is MNHNS and CDR2 is SASEGT. Trimming removed 8 bases from V and 8 bases from J; junction bases left unmatched: 7. This CDR3 has 12 residues. The DNA for the CDR3 is TGTGCCAGCGCACAGGCGGGAGGGCAGCAGTACTTC. It codes for CASAQAGGQQYF.